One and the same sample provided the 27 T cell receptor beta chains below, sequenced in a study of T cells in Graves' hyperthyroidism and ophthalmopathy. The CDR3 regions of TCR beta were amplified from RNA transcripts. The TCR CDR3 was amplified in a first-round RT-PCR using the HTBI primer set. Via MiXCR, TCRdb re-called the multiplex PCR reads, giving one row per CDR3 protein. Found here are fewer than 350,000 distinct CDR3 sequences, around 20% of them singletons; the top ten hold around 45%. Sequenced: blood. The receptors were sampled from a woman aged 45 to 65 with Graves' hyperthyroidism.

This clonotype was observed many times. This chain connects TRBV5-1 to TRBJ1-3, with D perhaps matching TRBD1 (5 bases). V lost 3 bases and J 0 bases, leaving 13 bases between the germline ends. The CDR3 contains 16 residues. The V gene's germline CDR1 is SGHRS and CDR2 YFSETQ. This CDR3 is CASSSGTDSSGNTIYF. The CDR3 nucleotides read TGCGCCAGCAGCTCTGGGACCGATAGCTCTGGAAACACCATATATTTT. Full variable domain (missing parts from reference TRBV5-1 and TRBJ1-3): KAGVTQTPRYLIKTRGQQVTLSCSPISGHRSVSWYQQTPGQGLQFLFEYFSETQRNKGNFPGRFSGRQFSNSRSEMNVSTLELGDSALYLCASSSGTDSSGNTIYFGEGSWLTVV.

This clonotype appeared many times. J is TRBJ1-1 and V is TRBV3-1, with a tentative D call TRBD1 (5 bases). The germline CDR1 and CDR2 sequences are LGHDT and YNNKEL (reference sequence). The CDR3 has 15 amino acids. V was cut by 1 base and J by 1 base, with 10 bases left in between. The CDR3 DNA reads TGTGCCAGCAGCCAAGGCTGGGGGGGGAACACTGAAGCTTTCTTT. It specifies CASSQGWGGNTEAFF.

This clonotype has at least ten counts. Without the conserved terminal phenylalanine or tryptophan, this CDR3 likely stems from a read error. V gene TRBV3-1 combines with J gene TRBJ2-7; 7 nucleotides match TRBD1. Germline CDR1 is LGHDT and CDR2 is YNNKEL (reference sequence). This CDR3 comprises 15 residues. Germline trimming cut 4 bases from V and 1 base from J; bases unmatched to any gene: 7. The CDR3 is CASSPGQPSSYEQYS. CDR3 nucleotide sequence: TGTGCCAGCAGCCCGGGACAGCCGTCTTCCTACGAGCAGTACTCC.

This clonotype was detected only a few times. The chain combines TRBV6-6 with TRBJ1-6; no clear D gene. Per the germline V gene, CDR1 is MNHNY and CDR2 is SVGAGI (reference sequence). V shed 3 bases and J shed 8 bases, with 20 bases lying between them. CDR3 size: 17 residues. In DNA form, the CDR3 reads TGTGCCAGCAGTTATCGATCTCCTCTTATCCCTGATTCACCCCTCCACTTT. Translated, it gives CASSYRSPLIPDSPLHF.

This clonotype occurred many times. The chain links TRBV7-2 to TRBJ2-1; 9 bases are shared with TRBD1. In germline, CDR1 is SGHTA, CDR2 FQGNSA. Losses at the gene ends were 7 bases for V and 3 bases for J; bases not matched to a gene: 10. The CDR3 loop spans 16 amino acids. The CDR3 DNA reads TGTGCCAGCACCACCGGGACAGGGACGGTCTACAATGAGCAGTTCTTC. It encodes CASTTGTGTVYNEQFF.

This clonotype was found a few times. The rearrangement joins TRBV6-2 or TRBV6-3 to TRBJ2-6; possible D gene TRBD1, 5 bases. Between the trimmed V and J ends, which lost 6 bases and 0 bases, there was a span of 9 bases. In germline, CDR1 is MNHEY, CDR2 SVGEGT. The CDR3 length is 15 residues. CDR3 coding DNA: TGTGCCAGCAGACAAGGGGTCTCTGGGGCCAACGTCCTGACTTTC. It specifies CASRQGVSGANVLTF.

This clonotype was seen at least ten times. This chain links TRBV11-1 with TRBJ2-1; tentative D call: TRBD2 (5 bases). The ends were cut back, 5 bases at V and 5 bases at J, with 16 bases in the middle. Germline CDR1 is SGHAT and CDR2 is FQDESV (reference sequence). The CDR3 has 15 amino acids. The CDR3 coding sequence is TGTGCCAGCAGCCGTGAAGCTCTAGCCAACAATGAGCAGTTCTTC. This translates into CASSREALANNEQFF. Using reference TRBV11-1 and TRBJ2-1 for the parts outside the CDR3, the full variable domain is EAEVAQSPRYKITEKSQAVAFWCDPISGHATLYWYRQILGQGPELLVQFQDESVVDDSQLPKDRFSAERLKGVDSTLKIQPAELGDSAMYLCASSREALANNEQFFGPGTRLTVL.

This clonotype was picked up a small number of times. The DNA for the CDR3 is TGCGCCAGCAGCCAAGAAGGGAAGGGATCAGGGGCCAACGTCCTGACTTTC. It translates to CASSQEGKGSGANVLTF. V and J are TRBV4-1 and TRBJ2-6, with D unresolved. From germline, CDR1 is MGHRA and CDR2 YSYEKL. The CDR3 contains 17 residues. Trimming stripped 0 bases from V and 4 bases from J, with 13 bases between.

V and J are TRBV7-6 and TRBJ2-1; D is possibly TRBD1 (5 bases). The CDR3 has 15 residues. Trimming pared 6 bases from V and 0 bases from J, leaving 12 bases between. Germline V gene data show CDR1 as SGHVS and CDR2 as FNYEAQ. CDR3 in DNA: TGTGCCAGCAGGCGTACTCAGGGCTCCTACAATGAGCAGTTCTTC. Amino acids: CASRRTQGSYNEQFF.

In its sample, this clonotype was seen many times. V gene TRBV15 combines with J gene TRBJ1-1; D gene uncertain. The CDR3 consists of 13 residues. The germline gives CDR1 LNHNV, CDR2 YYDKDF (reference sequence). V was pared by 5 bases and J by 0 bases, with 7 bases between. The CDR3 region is CATSVGMNTEAFF. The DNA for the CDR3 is TGTGCCACCAGCGTTGGGATGAACACTGAAGCTTTCTTT.

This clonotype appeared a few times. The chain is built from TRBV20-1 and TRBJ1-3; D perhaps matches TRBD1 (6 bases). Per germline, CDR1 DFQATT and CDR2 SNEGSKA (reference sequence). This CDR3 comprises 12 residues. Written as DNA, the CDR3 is TGCATCCTACAGGGTCACGGAAACACCATATATTTT. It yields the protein CILQGHGNTIYF.

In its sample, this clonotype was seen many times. CDR3 residues: CASSEEQGYGYTF. The CDR3 DNA sequence: TGTGCCAGCAGTGAAGAGCAGGGCTATGGCTACACCTTC. The gene calls are TRBV6-1 and TRBJ1-2, with a possible D match to TRBD1 (5 bases). The ends were cut back, 1 base at V and 4 bases at J, with 7 bases in the middle. Looked up from germline, CDR1 is MNHNS and CDR2 is SASEGT. The CDR3 has 13 amino acids.

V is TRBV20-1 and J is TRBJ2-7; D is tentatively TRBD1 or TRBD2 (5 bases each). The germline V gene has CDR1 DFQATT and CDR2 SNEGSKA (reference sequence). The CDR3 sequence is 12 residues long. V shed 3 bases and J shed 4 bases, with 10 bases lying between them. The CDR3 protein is CSARGEIYEQYF. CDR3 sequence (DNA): TGCAGTGCTAGGGGGGAAATATACGAGCAGTACTTC.

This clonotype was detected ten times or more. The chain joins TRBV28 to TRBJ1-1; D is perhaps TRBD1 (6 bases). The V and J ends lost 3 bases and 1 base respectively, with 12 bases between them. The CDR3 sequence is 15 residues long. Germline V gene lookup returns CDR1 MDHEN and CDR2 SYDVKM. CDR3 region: CASSFRLRGNTEAFF. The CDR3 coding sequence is TGTGCCAGCAGTTTCCGCCTCAGGGGGAACACTGAAGCTTTCTTT.

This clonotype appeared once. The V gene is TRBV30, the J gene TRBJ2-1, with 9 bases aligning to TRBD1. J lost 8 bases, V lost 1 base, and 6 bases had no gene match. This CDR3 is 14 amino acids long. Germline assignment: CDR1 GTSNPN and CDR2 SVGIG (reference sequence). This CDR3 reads CAWSGGQGWDEQFF. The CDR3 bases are TGTGCCTGGAGTGGGGGACAGGGATGGGATGAGCAGTTCTTC.

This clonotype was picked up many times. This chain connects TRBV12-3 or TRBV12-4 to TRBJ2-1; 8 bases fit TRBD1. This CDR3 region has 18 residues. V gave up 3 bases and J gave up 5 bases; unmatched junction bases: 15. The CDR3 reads CASSFIFEDRGLDNEQFF. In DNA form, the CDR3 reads TGTGCCAGCAGTTTTATTTTCGAAGACAGGGGTTTGGACAATGAGCAGTTCTTC.

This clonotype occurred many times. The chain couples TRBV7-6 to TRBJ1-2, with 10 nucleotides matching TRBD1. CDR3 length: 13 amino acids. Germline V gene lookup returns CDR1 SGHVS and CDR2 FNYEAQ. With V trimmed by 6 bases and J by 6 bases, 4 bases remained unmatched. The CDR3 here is CASRGTGANGYTF. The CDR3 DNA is TGTGCCAGCAGGGGGACAGGGGCGAATGGCTACACCTTC.

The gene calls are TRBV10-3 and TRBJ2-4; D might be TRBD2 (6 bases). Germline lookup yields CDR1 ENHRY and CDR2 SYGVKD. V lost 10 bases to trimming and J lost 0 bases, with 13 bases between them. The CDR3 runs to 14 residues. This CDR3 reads CASGAGSAKNIQYF. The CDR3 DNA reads TGTGCCAGTGGGGCGGGATCAGCCAAAAACATTCAGTACTTC.

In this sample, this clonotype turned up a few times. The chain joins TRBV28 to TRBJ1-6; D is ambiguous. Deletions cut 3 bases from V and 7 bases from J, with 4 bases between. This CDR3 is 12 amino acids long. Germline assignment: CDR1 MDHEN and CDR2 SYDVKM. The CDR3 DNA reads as TGTGCCAGCAGTTTTTTGAATTCACCCCTCCACTTT. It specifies CASSFLNSPLHF.

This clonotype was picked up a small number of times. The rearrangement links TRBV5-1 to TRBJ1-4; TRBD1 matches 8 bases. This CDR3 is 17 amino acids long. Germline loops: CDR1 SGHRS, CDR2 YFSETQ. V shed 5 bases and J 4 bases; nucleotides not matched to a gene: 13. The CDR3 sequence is CASSARRTGQGNEKLFF. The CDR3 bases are TGCGCCAGCAGTGCCAGAAGGACAGGGCAGGGTAATGAAAAACTGTTTTTT.

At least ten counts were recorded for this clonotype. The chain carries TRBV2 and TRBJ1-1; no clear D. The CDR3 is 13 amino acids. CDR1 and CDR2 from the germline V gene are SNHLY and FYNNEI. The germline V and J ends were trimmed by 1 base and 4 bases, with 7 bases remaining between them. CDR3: CASSEGVGTEAFF. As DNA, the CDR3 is TGTGCCAGCAGTGAAGGGGTCGGCACTGAAGCTTTCTTT.

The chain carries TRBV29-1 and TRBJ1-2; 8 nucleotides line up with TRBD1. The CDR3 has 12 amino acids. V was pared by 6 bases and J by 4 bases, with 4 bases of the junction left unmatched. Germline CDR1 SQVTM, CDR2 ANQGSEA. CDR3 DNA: TGCAGCGTCTGGACAGGGCTCTATGGCTACACCTTC. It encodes CSVWTGLYGYTF.

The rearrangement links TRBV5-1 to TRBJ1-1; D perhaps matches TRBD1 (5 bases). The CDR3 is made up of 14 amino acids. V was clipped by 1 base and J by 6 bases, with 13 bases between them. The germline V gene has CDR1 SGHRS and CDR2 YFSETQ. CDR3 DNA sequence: TGCGCCAGCAGCTTGATAGGGGCCCACGCTGAAGCTTTCTTT. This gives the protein CASSLIGAHAEAFF. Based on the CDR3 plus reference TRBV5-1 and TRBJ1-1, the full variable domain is KAGVTQTPRYLIKTRGQQVTLSCSPISGHRSVSWYQQTPGQGLQFLFEYFSETQRNKGNFPGRFSGRQFSNSRSEMNVSTLELGDSALYLCASSLIGAHAEAFFGQGTRLTVV.

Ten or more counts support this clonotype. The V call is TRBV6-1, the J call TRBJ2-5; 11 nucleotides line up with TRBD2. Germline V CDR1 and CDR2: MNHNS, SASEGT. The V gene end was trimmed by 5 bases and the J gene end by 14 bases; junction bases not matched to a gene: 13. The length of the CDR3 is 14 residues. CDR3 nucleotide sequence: TGTGCCAGCAGTTACGGGTCTAGCGGGAGGCCCGTTTACTTC. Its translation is CASSYGSSGRPVYF.

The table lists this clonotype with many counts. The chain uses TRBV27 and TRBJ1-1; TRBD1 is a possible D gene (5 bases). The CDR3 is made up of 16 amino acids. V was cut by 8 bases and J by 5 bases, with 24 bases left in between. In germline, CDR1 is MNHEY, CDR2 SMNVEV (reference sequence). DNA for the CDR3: TGTGCCAGCGGGTCGGGGAGGGGCTTATTCGGTACTGAAGCTTTCTTT. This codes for CASGSGRGLFGTEAFF.

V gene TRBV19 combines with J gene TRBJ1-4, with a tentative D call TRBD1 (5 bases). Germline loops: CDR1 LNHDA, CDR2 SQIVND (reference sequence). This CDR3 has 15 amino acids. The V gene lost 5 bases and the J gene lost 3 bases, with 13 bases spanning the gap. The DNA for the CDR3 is TGTGCCAGTAGTTCCCCGGGACGGTCTAATGAAAAACTGTTTTTT. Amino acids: CASSSPGRSNEKLFF. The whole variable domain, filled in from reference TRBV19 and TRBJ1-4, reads DGGITQSPKYLFRKEGQNVTLSCEQNLNHDAMYWYRQDPGQGLRLIYYSQIVNDFQKGDIAEGYSVSREKKESFPLTVTSAQKNPTAFYLCASSSPGRSNEKLFFGSGTQLSVL.

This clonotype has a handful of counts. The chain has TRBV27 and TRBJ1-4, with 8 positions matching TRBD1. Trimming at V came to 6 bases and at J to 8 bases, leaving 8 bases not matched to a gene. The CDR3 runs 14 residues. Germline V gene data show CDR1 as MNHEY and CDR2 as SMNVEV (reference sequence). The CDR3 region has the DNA TGTGCCAGCAGCACTGGACAGGGACGCGAAAAACTGTTTTTT. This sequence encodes CASSTGQGREKLFF.